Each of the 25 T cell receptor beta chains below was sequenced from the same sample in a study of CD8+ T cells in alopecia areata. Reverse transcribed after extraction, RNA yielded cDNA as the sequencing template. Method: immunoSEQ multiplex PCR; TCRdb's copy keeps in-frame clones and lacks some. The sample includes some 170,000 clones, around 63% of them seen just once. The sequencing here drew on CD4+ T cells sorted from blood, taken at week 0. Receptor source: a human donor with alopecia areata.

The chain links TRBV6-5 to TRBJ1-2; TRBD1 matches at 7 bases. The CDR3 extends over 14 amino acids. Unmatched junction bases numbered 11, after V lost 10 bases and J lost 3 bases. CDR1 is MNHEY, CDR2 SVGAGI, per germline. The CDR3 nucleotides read TGTGCCAACAGCCGAACAGGGGAAGACTATGGCTACACCTTC. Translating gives CANSRTGEDYGYTF.

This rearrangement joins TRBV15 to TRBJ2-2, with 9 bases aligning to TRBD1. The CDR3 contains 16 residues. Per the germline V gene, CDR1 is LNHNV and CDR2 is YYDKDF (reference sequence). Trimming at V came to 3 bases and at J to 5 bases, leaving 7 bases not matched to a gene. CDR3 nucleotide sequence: TGTGCCACCAGCAGTGTGGGACAGGGCTTAACCGGGGAGCTGTTTTTT. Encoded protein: CATSSVGQGLTGELFF.

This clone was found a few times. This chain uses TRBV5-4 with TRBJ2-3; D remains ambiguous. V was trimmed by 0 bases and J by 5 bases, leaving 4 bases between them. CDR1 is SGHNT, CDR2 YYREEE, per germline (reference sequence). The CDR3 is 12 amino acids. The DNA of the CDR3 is TGTGCCAGCAGCTTGGAACTAGATACGCAGTATTTT. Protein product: CASSLELDTQYF.

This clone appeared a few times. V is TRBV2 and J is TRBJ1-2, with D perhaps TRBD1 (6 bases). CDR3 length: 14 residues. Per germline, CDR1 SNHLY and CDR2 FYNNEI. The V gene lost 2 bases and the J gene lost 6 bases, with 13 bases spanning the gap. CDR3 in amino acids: CASSENRDLNGYTF. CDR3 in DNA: TGTGCCAGCAGTGAAAACAGGGACCTCAATGGCTACACCTTC.

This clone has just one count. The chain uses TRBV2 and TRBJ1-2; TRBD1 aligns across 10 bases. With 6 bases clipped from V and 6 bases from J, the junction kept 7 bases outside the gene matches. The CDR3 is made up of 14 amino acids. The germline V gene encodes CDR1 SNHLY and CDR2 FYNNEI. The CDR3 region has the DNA TGTGCCAGCAGAGTTAGGACAGGGGGGAATGGCTACACCTTC. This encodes CASRVRTGGNGYTF. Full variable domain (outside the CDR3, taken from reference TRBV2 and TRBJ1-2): EPEVTQTPSHQVTQMGQEVILRCVPISNHLYFYWYRQILGQKVEFLVSFYNNEISEKSEIFDDQFSVERPDGSNFTLKIRSTKLEDSAMYFCASRVRTGGNGYTFGSGTRLTVV.

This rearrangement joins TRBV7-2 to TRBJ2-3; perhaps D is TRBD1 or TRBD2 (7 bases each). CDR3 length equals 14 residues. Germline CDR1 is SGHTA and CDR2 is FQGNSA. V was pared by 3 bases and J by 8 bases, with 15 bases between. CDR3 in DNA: TGTGCCAGCAGCTTGGGGAGGGGGCCCATTACGCAGTATTTT. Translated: CASSLGRGPITQYF.

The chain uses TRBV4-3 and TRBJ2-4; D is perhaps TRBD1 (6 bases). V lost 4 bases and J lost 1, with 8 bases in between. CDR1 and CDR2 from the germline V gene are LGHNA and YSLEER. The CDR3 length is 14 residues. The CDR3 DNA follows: TGCGCCAGCAGCCCCGACAGGGCCAAAAACATTCAGTACTTC. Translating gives CASSPDRAKNIQYF.

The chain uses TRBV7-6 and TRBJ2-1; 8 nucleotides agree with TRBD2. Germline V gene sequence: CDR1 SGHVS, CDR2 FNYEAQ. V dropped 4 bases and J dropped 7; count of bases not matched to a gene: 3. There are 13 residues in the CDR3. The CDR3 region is CASSSGLGNEQFF. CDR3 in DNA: TGTGCCAGCAGCTCGGGACTAGGGAATGAGCAGTTCTTC.

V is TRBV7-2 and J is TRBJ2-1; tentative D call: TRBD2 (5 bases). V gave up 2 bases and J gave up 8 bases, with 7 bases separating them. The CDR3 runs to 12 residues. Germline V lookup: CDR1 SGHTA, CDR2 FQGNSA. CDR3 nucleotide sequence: TGTGCCAGCAGCTTAATGGGAGATGAGCAGTTCTTC. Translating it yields CASSLMGDEQFF.

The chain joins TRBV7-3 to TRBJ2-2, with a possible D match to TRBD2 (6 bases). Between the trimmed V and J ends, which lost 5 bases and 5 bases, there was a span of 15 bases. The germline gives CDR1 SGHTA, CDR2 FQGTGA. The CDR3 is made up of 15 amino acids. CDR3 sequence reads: CASSPQWGDTGELFF. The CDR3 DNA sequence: TGTGCCAGCAGCCCCCAGTGGGGGGATACCGGGGAGCTGTTTTTT.

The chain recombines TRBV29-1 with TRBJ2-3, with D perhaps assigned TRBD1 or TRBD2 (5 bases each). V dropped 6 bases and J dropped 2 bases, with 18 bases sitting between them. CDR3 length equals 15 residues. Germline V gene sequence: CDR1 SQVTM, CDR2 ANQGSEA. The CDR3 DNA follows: TGCAGCGTCCCCGGGGCGACGGCCCTCACAGATACGCAGTATTTT. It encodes CSVPGATALTDTQYF.

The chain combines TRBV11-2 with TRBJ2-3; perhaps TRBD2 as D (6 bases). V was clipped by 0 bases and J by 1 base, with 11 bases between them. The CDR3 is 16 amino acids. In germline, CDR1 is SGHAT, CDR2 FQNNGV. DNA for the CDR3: TGTGCCAGCAGCTTAGATGGCGGGGTGGGCACAGATACGCAGTATTTT. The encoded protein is CASSLDGGVGTDTQYF.

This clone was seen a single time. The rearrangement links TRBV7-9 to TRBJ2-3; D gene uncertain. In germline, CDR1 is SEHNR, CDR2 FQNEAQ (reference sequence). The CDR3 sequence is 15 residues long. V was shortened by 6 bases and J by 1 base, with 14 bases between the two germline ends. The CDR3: CASSKRGGRTDTQYF. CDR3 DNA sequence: TGTGCCAGCAGTAAAAGAGGCGGCCGCACAGATACGCAGTATTTT.

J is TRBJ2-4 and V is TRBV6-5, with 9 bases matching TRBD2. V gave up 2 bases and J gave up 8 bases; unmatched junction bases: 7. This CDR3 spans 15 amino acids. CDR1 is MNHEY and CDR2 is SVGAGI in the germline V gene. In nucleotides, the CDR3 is TGTGCCAGCAGTTACAAAGGGCTAGCGGGGCACATTCAGTACTTC. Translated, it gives CASSYKGLAGHIQYF.

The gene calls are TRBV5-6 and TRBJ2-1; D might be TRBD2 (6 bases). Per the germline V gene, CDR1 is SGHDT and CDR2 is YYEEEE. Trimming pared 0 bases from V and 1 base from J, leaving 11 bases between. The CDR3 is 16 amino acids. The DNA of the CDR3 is TGTGCCAGCAGCTTGGACCCGGGACTTTCCTACAATGAGCAGTTCTTC. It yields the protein CASSLDPGLSYNEQFF.

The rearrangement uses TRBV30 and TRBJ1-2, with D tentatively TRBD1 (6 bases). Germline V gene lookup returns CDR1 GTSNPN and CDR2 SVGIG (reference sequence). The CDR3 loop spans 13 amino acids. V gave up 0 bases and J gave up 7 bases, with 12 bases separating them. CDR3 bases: TGTGCCTGGAGTGTAGGGGACACACGTGGCTACACCTTC. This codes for CAWSVGDTRGYTF.

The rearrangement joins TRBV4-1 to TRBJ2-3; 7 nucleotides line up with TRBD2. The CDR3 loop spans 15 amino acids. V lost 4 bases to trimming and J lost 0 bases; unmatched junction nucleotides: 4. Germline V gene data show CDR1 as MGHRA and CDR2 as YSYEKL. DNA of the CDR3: TGCGCCAGCAGCCCCCTGGGACTAAGCACAGATACGCAGTATTTT. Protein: CASSPLGLSTDTQYF.

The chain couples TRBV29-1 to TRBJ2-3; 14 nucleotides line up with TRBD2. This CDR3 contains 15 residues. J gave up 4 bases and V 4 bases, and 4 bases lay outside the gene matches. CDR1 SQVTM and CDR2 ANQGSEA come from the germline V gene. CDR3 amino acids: CSVGLTSGGADTQYF. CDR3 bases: TGCAGCGTTGGGTTGACTAGCGGGGGGGCAGATACGCAGTATTTT.

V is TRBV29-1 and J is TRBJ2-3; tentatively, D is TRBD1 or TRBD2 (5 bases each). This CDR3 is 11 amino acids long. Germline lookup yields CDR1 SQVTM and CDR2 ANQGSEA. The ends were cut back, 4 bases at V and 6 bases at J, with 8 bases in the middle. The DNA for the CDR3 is TGCAGCGTTGTATGGGGGGATACGCAGTATTTT. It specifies CSVVWGDTQYF.

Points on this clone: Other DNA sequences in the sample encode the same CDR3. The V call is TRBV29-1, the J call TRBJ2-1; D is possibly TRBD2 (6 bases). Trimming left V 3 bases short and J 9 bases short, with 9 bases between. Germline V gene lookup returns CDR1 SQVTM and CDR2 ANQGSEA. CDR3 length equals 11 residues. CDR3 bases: TGCAGCGTTGAGGAGGGTTTTGAGCAGTTCTTC. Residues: CSVEEGFEQFF.

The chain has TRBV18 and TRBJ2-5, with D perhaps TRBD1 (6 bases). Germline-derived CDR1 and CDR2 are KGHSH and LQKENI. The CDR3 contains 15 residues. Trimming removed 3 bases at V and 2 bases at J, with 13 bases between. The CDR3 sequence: CASSPREGGQETQYF. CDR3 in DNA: TGTGCCAGCTCACCTCGGGAAGGGGGACAAGAGACCCAGTACTTC. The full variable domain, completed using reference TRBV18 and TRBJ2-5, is NAGVMQNPRHLVRRRGQEARLRCSPMKGHSHVYWYRQLPEEGLKFMVYLQKENIIDESGMPKERFSAEFPKEGPSILRIQQVVRGDSAAYFCASSPREGGQETQYFGPGTRLLVL.

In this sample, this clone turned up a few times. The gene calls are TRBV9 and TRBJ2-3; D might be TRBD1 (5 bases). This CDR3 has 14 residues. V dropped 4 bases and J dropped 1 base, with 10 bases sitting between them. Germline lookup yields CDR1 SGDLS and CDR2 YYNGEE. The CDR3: CASSLTTGTDTQYF. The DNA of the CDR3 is TGTGCCAGCAGCCTCACGACAGGCACAGATACGCAGTATTTT.

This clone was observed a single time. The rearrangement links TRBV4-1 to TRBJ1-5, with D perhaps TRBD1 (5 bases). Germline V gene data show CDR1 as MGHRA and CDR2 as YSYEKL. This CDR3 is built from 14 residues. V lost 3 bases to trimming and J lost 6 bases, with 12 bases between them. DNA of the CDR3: TGCGCCAGCAGCCAGAGAGAAGGGGTTCAGCCCCAGCATTTT. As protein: CASSQREGVQPQHF.

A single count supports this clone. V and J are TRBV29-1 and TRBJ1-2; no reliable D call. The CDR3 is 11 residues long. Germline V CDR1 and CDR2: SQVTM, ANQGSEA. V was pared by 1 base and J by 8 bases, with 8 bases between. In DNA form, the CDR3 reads TGCAGCGTTGAAGTGGGCTGGGGCTACACCTTC. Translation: CSVEVGWGYTF.

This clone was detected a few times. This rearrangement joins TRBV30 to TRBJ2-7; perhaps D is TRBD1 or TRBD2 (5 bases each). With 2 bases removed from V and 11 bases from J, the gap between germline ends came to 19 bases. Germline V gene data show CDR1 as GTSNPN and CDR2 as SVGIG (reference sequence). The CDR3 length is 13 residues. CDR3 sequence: CAWSKPGPSEKYF. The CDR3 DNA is TGTGCCTGGAGTAAGCCGGGACCCTCGGAAAAGTACTTC.